This paragraph covers one TCR beta chain sequence. Source study methods: The assay estimated nucleated cells by amplifying reference gene primers. Measured with immunoSEQ multiplex PCR; TCRdb has only the in-frame clones, and not every one. The V and J calls and clone size come from that table; D and trimming were worked out from the DNA. The table includes around 260,000 clones, approximately 90% detected once. CDR1 is KGHSH and CDR2 is LQKENI in the germline V gene. V dropped 3 bases and J dropped 0 bases, with 8 bases sitting between them. This CDR3 spans 15 amino acids. These data originate in a study of blood T cell repertoires in COVID-19. Study information: Samples came from the United States, Italy and Spain, spanning acute and convalescent COVID-19. From T cells, B-cell-depleted T cells, or PBMCs came the material, which was cDNA or gDNA.

This TCR was sampled from a man aged 55 to 70 who had recovered from COVID-19. Input material: peripheral blood. This chain uses TRBV18 with TRBJ1-4; D gene unclear. In DNA form, the CDR3 reads TGTGCCAGCTCACCTTACGGGTCAACTAATGAAAAACTGTTTTTT. It yields the protein CASSPYGSTNEKLFF.